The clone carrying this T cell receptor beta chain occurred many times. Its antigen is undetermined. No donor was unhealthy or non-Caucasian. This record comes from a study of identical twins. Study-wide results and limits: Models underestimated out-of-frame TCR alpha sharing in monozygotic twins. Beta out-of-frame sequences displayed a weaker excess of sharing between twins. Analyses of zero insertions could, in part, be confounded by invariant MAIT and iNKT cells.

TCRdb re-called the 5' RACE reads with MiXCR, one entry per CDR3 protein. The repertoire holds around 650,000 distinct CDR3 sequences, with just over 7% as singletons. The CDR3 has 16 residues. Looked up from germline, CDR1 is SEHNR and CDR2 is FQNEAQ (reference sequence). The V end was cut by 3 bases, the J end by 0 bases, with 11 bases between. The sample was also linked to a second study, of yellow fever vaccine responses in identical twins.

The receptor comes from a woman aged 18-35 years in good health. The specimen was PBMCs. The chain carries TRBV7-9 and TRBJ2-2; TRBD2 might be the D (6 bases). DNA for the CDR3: TGTGCCAGCAGCTTTGGCGGGACCGCGAACACCGGGGAGCTGTTTTTT. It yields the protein CASSFGGTANTGELFF. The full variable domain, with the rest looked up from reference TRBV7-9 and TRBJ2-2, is DTGVSQNPRHKITKRGQNVTFRCDPISEHNRLYWYRQTLGQGPEFLTYFQNEAQLEKSRLLSDRFSAERPKGSFSTLEIQRTEQGDSAMYLCASSFGGTANTGELFFGEGSRLTVL.